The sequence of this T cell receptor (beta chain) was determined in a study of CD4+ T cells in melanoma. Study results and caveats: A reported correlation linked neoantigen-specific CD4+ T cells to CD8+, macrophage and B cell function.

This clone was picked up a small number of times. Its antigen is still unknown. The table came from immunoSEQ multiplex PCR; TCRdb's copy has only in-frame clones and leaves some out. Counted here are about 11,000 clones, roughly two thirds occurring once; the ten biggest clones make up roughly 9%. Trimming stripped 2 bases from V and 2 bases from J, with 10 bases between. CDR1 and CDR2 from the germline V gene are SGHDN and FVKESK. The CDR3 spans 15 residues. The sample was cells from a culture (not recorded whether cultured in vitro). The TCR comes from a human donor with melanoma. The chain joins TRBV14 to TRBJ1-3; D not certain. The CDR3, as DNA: TGTGCCAGCAGCCAAAGAGGGAAGGCTGGAAACACCATATATTTT. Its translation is CASSQRGKAGNTIYF. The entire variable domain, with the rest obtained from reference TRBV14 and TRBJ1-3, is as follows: EAGVTQFPSHSVIEKGQTVTLRCDPISGHDNLYWYRRVMGKEIKFLLHFVKESKQDESGMPNNRFLAERTGGTYSTLKVQPAELEDSGVYFCASSQRGKAGNTIYFGEGSWLTVV.